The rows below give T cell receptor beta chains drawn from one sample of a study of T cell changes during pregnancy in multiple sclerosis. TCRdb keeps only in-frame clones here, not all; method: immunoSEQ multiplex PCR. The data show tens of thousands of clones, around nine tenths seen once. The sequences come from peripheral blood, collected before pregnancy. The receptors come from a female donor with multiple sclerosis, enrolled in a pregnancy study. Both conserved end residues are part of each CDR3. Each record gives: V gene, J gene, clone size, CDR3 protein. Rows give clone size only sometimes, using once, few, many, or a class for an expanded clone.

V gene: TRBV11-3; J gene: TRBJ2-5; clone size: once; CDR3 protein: CASSSGGVETQYF
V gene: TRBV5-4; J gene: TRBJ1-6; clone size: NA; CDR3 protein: CASSLVVGGSYNSPLHF
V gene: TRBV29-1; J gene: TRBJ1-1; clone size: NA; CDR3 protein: CSGTQGMNTEAFF
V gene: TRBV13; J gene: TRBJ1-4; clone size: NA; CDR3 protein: CASSSSGGAGEKLFF
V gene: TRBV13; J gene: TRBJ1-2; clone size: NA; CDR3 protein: CASSLVAGGGYTF
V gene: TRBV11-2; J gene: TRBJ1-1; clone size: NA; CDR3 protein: CASSSFQGARSAFF
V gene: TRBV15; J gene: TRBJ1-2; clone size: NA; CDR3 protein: CATSRDLEAGGNYGYTF
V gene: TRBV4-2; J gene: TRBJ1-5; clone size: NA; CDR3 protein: CASSQEDRGNQPQHF
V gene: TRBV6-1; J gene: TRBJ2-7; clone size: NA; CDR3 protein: CASSEAWSSGGPYEQYF
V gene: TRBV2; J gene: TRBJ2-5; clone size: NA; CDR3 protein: CASTGLAGTKETQYF
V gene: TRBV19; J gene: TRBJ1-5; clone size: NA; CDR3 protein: CASSAIAVGAGGNQPQHF
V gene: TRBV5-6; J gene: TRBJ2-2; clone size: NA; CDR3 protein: CASIQTPANTGELFF
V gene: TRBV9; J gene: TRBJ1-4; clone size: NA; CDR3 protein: CASSGAKGEKLFF
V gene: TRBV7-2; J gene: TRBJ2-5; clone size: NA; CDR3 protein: CASSPRGLAGAEYQYF
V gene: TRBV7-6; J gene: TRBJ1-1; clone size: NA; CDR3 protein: CASSPGGLGTEAFF
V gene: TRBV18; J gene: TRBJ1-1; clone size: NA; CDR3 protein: CASSRTGTNTEAFF
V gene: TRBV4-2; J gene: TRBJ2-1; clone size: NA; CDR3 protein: CASSLSGGANEQFF
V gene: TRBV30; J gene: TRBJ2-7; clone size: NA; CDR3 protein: CALTGAGPGYHEQYF
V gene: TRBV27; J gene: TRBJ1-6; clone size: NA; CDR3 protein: CASSLAGNSYNSPLHF
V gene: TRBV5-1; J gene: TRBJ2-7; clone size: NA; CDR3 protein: CASSLEGLPYEQYF
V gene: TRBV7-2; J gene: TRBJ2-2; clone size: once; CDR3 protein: CASSLGHSTGELFF
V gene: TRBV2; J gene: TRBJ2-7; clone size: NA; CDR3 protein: CASRGLHYEQYF